This passage covers 32 T cell receptor beta chains from one sample sequenced in a study of radiotherapy plus CTLA-4 blockade in lung cancer. Using immunoSEQ multiplex PCR, the repertoire was profiled, and TCRdb retains in-frame clones only, with some absent. The sample lists about 90,000 clones; about four fifths were seen once. The sample was peripheral blood, taken from a patient treated with radiotherapy plus ipilimumab. The receptor source for this set is a human donor with non-small cell lung cancer that progressed on radiotherapy plus ipilimumab.

The CDR3 DNA reads as TGCGCCAGCAGCTTGGGGACTAGCGGGGTCTCCTACGAGCAGTACTTC. This gives the protein CASSLGTSGVSYEQYF. This chain joins TRBV5-1 and TRBJ2-7; 12 nucleotides match TRBD2. Germline V gene lookup returns CDR1 SGHRS and CDR2 YFSETQ. J was trimmed by 0 bases and V by 0 bases; bases with no gene match: 1. The CDR3 covers 16 residues.

The chain carries TRBV28 and TRBJ2-7; 8 bases are shared with TRBD1. This CDR3 spans 14 amino acids. J gave up 5 bases and V 6 bases, and 9 bases lay outside the gene matches. Germline V gives CDR1 MDHEN, CDR2 SYDVKM. The CDR3 loop reads CASSPNDRGNEQYF. The CDR3 DNA sequence: TGTGCCAGCAGCCCAAACGACAGGGGAAACGAGCAGTACTTC.

This clone has just one count. The V and J genes are TRBV27 and TRBJ1-4, with no clear D. CDR1 is MNHEY, CDR2 SMNVEV, per germline (reference sequence). The CDR3 length is 15 residues. Deletions cut 5 bases from V and 5 bases from J, with 15 bases between. The CDR3 DNA reads TGTGCCAGCAGTCAACGGTTCGGAACCAATGAAAAACTGTTTTTT. It codes for CASSQRFGTNEKLFF.

The rearrangement links TRBV6-4 to TRBJ2-7, with D possibly matching TRBD2 (6 bases). Germline values: CDR1 MRHNA, CDR2 SNTAGT. The CDR3 consists of 14 residues. V lost 0 bases, J lost 6 bases, and 12 bases lay in between. The CDR3 here is CASSDSLGRGEQYF. For the CDR3, the DNA is TGTGCCAGCAGTGACTCTCTCGGGAGAGGCGAGCAGTACTTC.

This rearrangement joins TRBV28 to TRBJ2-7; 9 bases are shared with TRBD1. Per the germline V gene, CDR1 is MDHEN and CDR2 is SYDVKM. Losses at the gene ends were 2 bases for V and 1 base for J; bases not matched to a gene: 3. This CDR3 has 15 amino acids. The chain's CDR3 is CASSLVGQGSYEQYF. The CDR3, as DNA: TGTGCCAGCAGTTTAGTGGGACAGGGATCCTACGAGCAGTACTTC.

The chain links TRBV10-3 to TRBJ2-1; the D is unclear. CDR1 is ENHRY and CDR2 is SYGVKD in the germline V gene. V was cut by 3 bases and J by 5 bases, with 20 bases left in between. This CDR3 has 17 residues. The CDR3 loop reads CAISEQSYNSANNEQFF. Here the CDR3 DNA reads TGTGCCATCAGTGAACAATCGTACAACTCAGCCAACAATGAGCAGTTCTTC.

The V call is TRBV5-1, the J call TRBJ2-2; 11 bases match TRBD2. V lost 1 base to trimming and J lost 0 bases; unmatched junction nucleotides: 5. In germline, CDR1 is SGHRS, CDR2 YFSETQ. This CDR3 is built from 18 residues. The CDR3 is CASSLSLAGGPNTGELFF. DNA for the CDR3: TGCGCCAGCAGCTTGTCTCTAGCGGGGGGCCCGAACACCGGGGAGCTGTTTTTT.

V is TRBV27 and J is TRBJ1-5; D perhaps matches TRBD1 (5 bases). Germline CDR1 MNHEY, CDR2 SMNVEV (reference sequence). The CDR3 loop spans 15 amino acids. V was pared by 0 bases and J by 2 bases, with 8 bases between. The CDR3 bases are TGTGCCAGCAGTTTATCCGACAGTGGCAATCAGCCCCAGCATTTT. It is translated as CASSLSDSGNQPQHF.

The genes are TRBV5-1 and TRBJ2-7, with a weak D call TRBD1 (5 bases). Trimming left V 4 bases short and J 4 bases short, with 18 bases between. The CDR3 spans 15 residues. The germline V gene encodes CDR1 SGHRS and CDR2 YFSETQ. CDR3 sequence (DNA): TGCGCCAGCAGCCCCAGGGCAGGGTTGTCGTACGAGCAGTACTTC. Translating gives CASSPRAGLSYEQYF.

V is TRBV28 and J is TRBJ2-1, with D unresolved. Trimming removed 5 bases at V and 5 bases at J, with 13 bases between. Looked up from germline, CDR1 is MDHEN and CDR2 is SYDVKM. The CDR3 sequence is 14 residues long. CDR3 DNA sequence: TGTGCCAGCAGTAGGTACGGGCCAAACAATGAGCAGTTCTTC. It encodes CASSRYGPNNEQFF. Using reference TRBV28 and TRBJ2-1 for the parts outside the CDR3, the full variable domain is DVKVTQSSRYLVKRTGEKVFLECVQDMDHENMFWYRQDPGLGLRLIYFSYDVKMKEKGDIPEGYSVSREKKERFSLILESASTNQTSMYLCASSRYGPNNEQFFGPGTRLTVL.

The CDR3 coding sequence is TGTGCCAGCAGTTTTGGAGGGGGCAGTGGCTACACCTTC. This encodes CASSFGGGSGYTF. The chain has TRBV27 and TRBJ1-2; 7 positions agree with TRBD1. CDR3 length: 13 amino acids. The germline V gene has CDR1 MNHEY and CDR2 SMNVEV (reference sequence). The J segment lost 7 bases and the V segment lost 3 bases, leaving 5 bases of the junction unmatched.

CDR3 bases: TGTGCCAGCAGCTTAAGCGGGGGCCATTACAATGAGCAGTTCTTC. Protein product: CASSLSGGHYNEQFF. The chain is built from TRBV5-5 and TRBJ2-1; the match to TRBD2 covers 8 bases. The CDR3 runs to 15 residues. Germline CDR1 SGHKS, CDR2 YYEKEE (reference sequence). Trimming took 2 bases from V and 4 from J; bases not matched to a gene: 5.

This chain connects TRBV9 to TRBJ2-3; 8 bases line up with TRBD1. The CDR3 is 16 amino acids. With V trimmed by 2 bases and J by 1 base, 6 bases remained unmatched. CDR1 is SGDLS and CDR2 is YYNGEE in the germline V gene. The CDR3 here is CASSVRQGSGTDTQYF. The CDR3 coding sequence is TGTGCCAGCAGCGTTAGACAGGGGTCTGGCACAGATACGCAGTATTTT.

This rearrangement joins TRBV19 to TRBJ1-2; D possibly corresponds to TRBD1 (5 bases). Trimming shortened V by 2 bases and J by 7 bases, and 5 bases separated the two germline ends. Germline CDR1 and CDR2: LNHDA and SQIVND (reference sequence). CDR3 length equals 11 residues. CDR3 DNA sequence: TGTGCCAGTAGTATAACAGGTGGCTACACCTTC. Its translation is CASSITGGYTF. Using reference TRBV19 and TRBJ1-2 for the parts outside the CDR3, the full variable domain is DGGITQSPKYLFRKEGQNVTLSCEQNLNHDAMYWYRQDPGQGLRLIYYSQIVNDFQKGDIAEGYSVSREKKESFPLTVTSAQKNPTAFYLCASSITGGYTFGSGTRLTVV.

The V call is TRBV9, the J call TRBJ2-1; D perhaps matches TRBD1 (6 bases). CDR3 length equals 17 residues. Trimming left V 1 base short and J 1 base short, with 15 bases between. Germline V lookup: CDR1 SGDLS, CDR2 YYNGEE. For the CDR3, the DNA is TGTGCCAGCAGCGTAAGCGGTGGGGGCGGATCCTACAATGAGCAGTTCTTC. This gives the protein CASSVSGGGGSYNEQFF.

The chain uses TRBV7-2 and TRBJ2-6, with a weak D call TRBD1 (6 bases). The CDR3 is 15 residues long. V lost 5 bases and J lost 2, with 10 bases in between. CDR1 is SGHTA and CDR2 is FQGNSA in the germline V gene. CDR3 bases: TGTGCCAGCAGCGTACAGGGACCTGGGGCCAACGTCCTGACTTTC. Protein product: CASSVQGPGANVLTF.

The V call is TRBV2, the J call TRBJ2-7; D remains ambiguous. The CDR3 has 12 residues. V lost 6 bases and J lost 4, with 10 bases in between. The germline V gene encodes CDR1 SNHLY and CDR2 FYNNEI. CDR3 in DNA: TGTGCCAGCAGATCCGGGCCTTACGAGCAGTACTTC. Its protein product is CASRSGPYEQYF.

The rearrangement links TRBV11-2 to TRBJ1-3, with D unclear. The germline V gene encodes CDR1 SGHAT and CDR2 FQNNGV. This CDR3 comprises 14 residues. Trimming left V 2 bases short and J 8 bases short, with 13 bases between. The CDR3 is CASSLNPSRDTIYF. The CDR3 bases are TGTGCCAGCAGCTTAAACCCTTCGCGGGACACCATATATTTT. Full variable domain (missing parts from reference TRBV11-2 and TRBJ1-3): EAGVAQSPRYKIIEKRQSVAFWCNPISGHATLYWYQQILGQGPKLLIQFQNNGVVDDSQLPKDRFSAERLKGVDSTLKIQPAKLEDSAVYLCASSLNPSRDTIYFGEGSWLTVV.

The V gene is TRBV11-2, the J gene TRBJ2-5, with D possibly matching TRBD2 (5 bases). Germline lookup yields CDR1 SGHAT and CDR2 FQNNGV. The V end was cut by 5 bases, the J end by 1 base, with 17 bases between. This CDR3 contains 16 residues. CDR3 sequence: CASSPRRVPFQETQYF. CDR3 bases: TGTGCCAGCAGCCCACGGCGGGTGCCGTTCCAAGAGACCCAGTACTTC.

In its sample, this clone was seen a few times. The chain combines TRBV12-5 with TRBJ2-1, with D possibly being TRBD2 (5 bases). The CDR3 covers 15 residues. The germline CDR1 and CDR2 sequences are LGHNT and FRNRAP. Trimming removed 4 bases from V and 4 bases from J, with 14 bases in between. In DNA, the CDR3 is TGTGCTAGTGGTTACCTTGGACTCCAATACAATGAGCAGTTCTTC. Translating gives CASGYLGLQYNEQFF.

The gene calls are TRBV30 and TRBJ2-3; no clear D gene. CDR1 and CDR2 (germline): GTSNPN, SVGIG (reference sequence). There are 15 residues in the CDR3. The V end was cut by 6 bases, the J end by 6 bases, with 22 bases between. The DNA for the CDR3 is TGTGCCTGTAAAAAACGACCCGTGGAGATGGATACGCAGTATTTT. Amino acid sequence: CACKKRPVEMDTQYF.

J is TRBJ1-3 and V is TRBV5-1; 9 nucleotides match TRBD1. This CDR3 spans 17 amino acids. V was clipped by 4 bases and J by 3 bases; unmatched bases: 11. Germline CDR1 SGHRS, CDR2 YFSETQ. The CDR3: CASSITPQGAGGNTIYF. As DNA, the CDR3 is TGCGCCAGCAGCATAACCCCACAGGGGGCAGGTGGAAACACCATATATTTT.

The chain employs TRBV14 and TRBJ2-1; 12 bases fit TRBD1. The trim removed 4 bases at V and 8 bases at J, leaving 6 bases unmatched. CDR3 length equals 15 residues. Looked up from germline, CDR1 is SGHDN and CDR2 is FVKESK. CDR3 DNA sequence: TGTGCCAGCAGCCCTGGGACAGGGGGCCGTCATGAGCAGTTCTTC. Translation: CASSPGTGGRHEQFF.

The chain links TRBV5-1 to TRBJ1-2, with TRBD1 matching over 7 bases. Germline CDR1 reads SGHRS; CDR2 reads YFSETQ. This CDR3 is 13 amino acids long. Trimming cost V 1 base and J 3 bases; bases outside gene matches: 0. The CDR3 nucleotides read TGCGCCAGCAGCTTGACAGGGGACTATGGCTACACCTTC. Its translation: CASSLTGDYGYTF. Together with reference TRBV5-1 and TRBJ1-2, the CDR3 gives the full variable domain: KAGVTQTPRYLIKTRGQQVTLSCSPISGHRSVSWYQQTPGQGLQFLFEYFSETQRNKGNFPGRFSGRQFSNSRSEMNVSTLELGDSALYLCASSLTGDYGYTFGSGTRLTVV.

The V gene is TRBV7-9, the J gene TRBJ2-3; D is unresolved. The V gene lost 4 bases and the J gene lost 2 bases, with 13 bases spanning the gap. This CDR3 region has 15 residues. Germline values: CDR1 SEHNR, CDR2 FQNEAQ (reference sequence). The CDR3 DNA sequence: TGTGCCAGCAGCTCCTTATACCGTTCCACAGATACGCAGTATTTT. Translation gives CASSSLYRSTDTQYF.

Comment on this clone: The limits of the CDR3 on the DNA are not certain, so only TCRdb's listed CDR3 is given. This rearrangement joins TRBV12-2 to TRBJ2-1. TRBV12-2 is shown as a pseudogene. The CDR3 is made up of 15 amino acids, end residues included. The CDR3 sequence: CASRLTVGMGNEQFF.

The genes are TRBV19 and TRBJ1-2; D unclear. CDR3 size: 14 residues. Trimming stripped 8 bases from V and 4 bases from J, with 17 bases between. CDR1 and CDR2 (germline): LNHDA, SQIVND (reference sequence). The CDR3 DNA reads as TGTGCCAGTGGACCAGGTAGCCGTACCTATGGCTACACCTTC. As protein: CASGPGSRTYGYTF.

The table lists this clone with a count of one. The chain is built from TRBV9 and TRBJ2-2; 9 bases agree with TRBD1. Germline assignment: CDR1 SGDLS and CDR2 YYNGEE. The CDR3 sequence is 16 residues long. V lost 3 bases to trimming and J lost 6 bases; unmatched junction nucleotides: 9. The CDR3 nucleotides are TGTGCCAGCAGCGCTCTGGGGACAGGGTTCCCCGGGGAGCTGTTTTTT. This sequence encodes CASSALGTGFPGELFF.

The rearrangement joins TRBV6-1 to TRBJ2-3; D unresolved. The V gene lost 2 bases and the J gene lost 0 bases, with 3 bases spanning the gap. Germline loops: CDR1 MNHNS, CDR2 SASEGT. The CDR3 length is 13 residues. For the CDR3, the DNA is TGTGCCAGCAGTGAACAGAGCACAGATACGCAGTATTTT. Amino acid sequence: CASSEQSTDTQYF.

This rearrangement joins TRBV19 to TRBJ2-1, with D possibly matching TRBD2 (6 bases). Germline V lookup: CDR1 LNHDA, CDR2 SQIVND (reference sequence). Between the trimmed V and J ends, which lost 2 bases and 6 bases, there was a span of 11 bases. The CDR3 has 14 residues. CDR3 sequence reads: CASSIFGLSNEQFF. In nucleotides, the CDR3 is TGTGCCAGTAGTATATTCGGACTATCCAATGAGCAGTTCTTC.

The genes are TRBV29-1 and TRBJ2-6; the D is unclear. V was cut by 4 bases and J by 0 bases, with 4 bases left in between. The CDR3 extends over 13 amino acids. Germline lookup yields CDR1 SQVTM and CDR2 ANQGSEA. DNA for the CDR3: TGCAGCGTTGTAAGCTCTGGGGCCAACGTCCTGACTTTC. It yields the protein CSVVSSGANVLTF.

The rearrangement uses TRBV10-3 and TRBJ2-2; 7 bases agree with TRBD1. CDR3 size: 15 residues. The V and J ends lost 4 bases and 4 bases, in that order; junction bases with no gene match: 6. Germline values: CDR1 ENHRY, CDR2 SYGVKD. The CDR3 spells CAISVLTGSTGELFF. The CDR3 DNA is TGTGCCATCAGTGTACTGACAGGGTCCACCGGGGAGCTGTTTTTT.